The clone carrying this T cell receptor (beta chain) was counted at least ten times. Antigen specificity is unknown. TCRdb independently ran MiXCR on the 5' RACE reads; one entry per CDR3 protein. The table includes over 45,000 distinct CDR3 sequences, approximately 12% detected once. These data originate in a study of spatial heterogeneity in lung cancer. Findings of the study overall: Blood carried ubiquitous expanded tumor TCRs more at resection than follow-up.

Time point indicated: blood at routine non-recurrence follow-up after resection. Material for sequencing was whole RNA from tumor, nontumor lung or frozen PBMC, left unsorted. Germline-derived CDR1 and CDR2 are SEHNR and FQNEAQ (reference sequence). The CDR3 runs to 10 residues. V lost 4 bases, J lost 12 bases, and 7 bases lay in between. The sequences come from PBMCs, collected at follow-up. This receptor was identified in a male donor with early-stage non-small cell lung cancer. The V and J genes are TRBV7-9 and TRBJ2-1, with unresolved D. The CDR3 nucleotides are TGTGCCAGCAGCTCCGTAGGGCAGTTCTTC. Translating gives CASSSVGQFF. Complete variable domain (other parts from reference TRBV7-9 and TRBJ2-1): DTGVSQNPRHKITKRGQNVTFRCDPISEHNRLYWYRQTLGQGPEFLTYFQNEAQLEKSRLLSDRFSAERPKGSFSTLEIQRTEQGDSAMYLCASSSVGQFFGPGTRLTVL.